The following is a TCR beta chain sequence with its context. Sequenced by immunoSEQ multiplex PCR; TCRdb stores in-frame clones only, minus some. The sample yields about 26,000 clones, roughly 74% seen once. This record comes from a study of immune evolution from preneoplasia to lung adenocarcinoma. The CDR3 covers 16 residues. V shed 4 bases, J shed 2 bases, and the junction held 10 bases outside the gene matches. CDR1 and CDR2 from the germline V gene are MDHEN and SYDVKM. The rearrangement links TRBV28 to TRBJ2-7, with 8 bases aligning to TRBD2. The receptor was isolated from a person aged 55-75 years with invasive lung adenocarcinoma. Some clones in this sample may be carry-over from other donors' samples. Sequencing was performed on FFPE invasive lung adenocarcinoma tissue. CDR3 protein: CASSSPWDGRAYEQYF. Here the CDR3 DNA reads TGTGCCAGCAGTTCCCCTTGGGACGGGAGGGCCTACGAGCAGTACTTC.